These T cell receptor beta chains were read from a single sample in a study of PD-1 blockade in mismatch repair-deficient tumors. Only in-frame clones appear in the TCRdb table, and some are missing; sequencing was by immunoSEQ multiplex PCR. This table has 100,000 to 150,000 clones, around 86% appearing once. Material: peripheral blood, obtained 44 weeks after starting pembrolizumab. These receptor sequences come from an adult with mismatch repair-deficient cancer. Each CDR3 is given with its conserved first and last residue. Each record gives: D gene, CDR3 length, J gene, clone size, V gene, CDR3 DNA, CDR3 protein. A D gene is named only where the DNA matches it firmly. Rows may omit the clone size; those that give it use once, few, many or a size class.

d_call: TRBD2
cdr3_length: 17
j_call: TRBJ2-1
clone_size: -
v_call: TRBV19
cdr3_nt: TGTGCCAGTAGTATACCAATTGGAGCGGGAGCAGGGAGGGAGCAGTTCTTC
cdr3_aa: CASSIPIGAGAGREQFF

d_call: TRBD1
cdr3_length: 14
j_call: TRBJ1-2
clone_size: -
v_call: TRBV5-6
cdr3_nt: TGTGCCAGCAGCCTCATAGGGACAGTGGTTGGCTACACCTTC
cdr3_aa: CASSLIGTVVGYTF

d_call: -
cdr3_length: 14
j_call: TRBJ2-7
clone_size: -
v_call: TRBV6-5
cdr3_nt: TGTGCCAGCAGTTACTCGGAGAAGTCCTACGAGCAGTACTTC
cdr3_aa: CASSYSEKSYEQYF

d_call: -
cdr3_length: 14
j_call: TRBJ1-2
clone_size: -
v_call: TRBV7-9
cdr3_nt: TGTGCCAGCAGCTTAGGACAGGACAACTATGGCTACACCTTC
cdr3_aa: CASSLGQDNYGYTF

d_call: -
cdr3_length: 13
j_call: TRBJ2-2
clone_size: few
v_call: TRBV11-1
cdr3_nt: TGTGCCGCCAATGGAGAGAACACCGGGGAGCTGTTTTTT
cdr3_aa: CAANGENTGELFF

d_call: -
cdr3_length: 14
j_call: TRBJ1-4
clone_size: -
v_call: TRBV9
cdr3_nt: TGTGCCAGCAGCGTAGGTGGATCTTTTGAAAAACTGTTTTTT
cdr3_aa: CASSVGGSFEKLFF

d_call: -
cdr3_length: 14
j_call: TRBJ2-2
clone_size: -
v_call: TRBV11-3
cdr3_nt: TGTGCCAGCAGCTTATTCATAAACACCGGGGAGCTGTTTTTT
cdr3_aa: CASSLFINTGELFF

d_call: -
cdr3_length: 15
j_call: TRBJ1-4
clone_size: -
v_call: TRBV5-1
cdr3_nt: TGCGCCAGCAGCTTGGCCGGGCTCCAAAATGAAAAACTGTTTTTT
cdr3_aa: CASSLAGLQNEKLFF

d_call: -
cdr3_length: 15
j_call: TRBJ2-1
clone_size: -
v_call: TRBV5-4
cdr3_nt: TGTGCCAGCAGCTTGTTACGGGATAGCTACAATGAGCAGTTCTTC
cdr3_aa: CASSLLRDSYNEQFF

d_call: -
cdr3_length: 14
j_call: TRBJ1-2
clone_size: -
v_call: TRBV7-9
cdr3_nt: TGTGCCAGCAGCTTGGGCCAGCGAGATTATGGCTACACCTTC
cdr3_aa: CASSLGQRDYGYTF

d_call: -
cdr3_length: 15
j_call: TRBJ2-7
clone_size: -
v_call: TRBV27
cdr3_nt: TGTGCCAGCAGTTTAACGCGACAGGTTATCTACGAGCAGTACTTC
cdr3_aa: CASSLTRQVIYEQYF

d_call: -
cdr3_length: 16
j_call: TRBJ2-1
clone_size: -
v_call: TRBV7-9
cdr3_nt: TGTGCCAGCAGCTTAGCGGGCAGGGGCTCCTACAATGAGCAGTTCTTC
cdr3_aa: CASSLAGRGSYNEQFF

d_call: TRBD1
cdr3_length: 14
j_call: TRBJ2-7
clone_size: -
v_call: TRBV27
cdr3_nt: TGTGCCAGCAGTTTAAGGACAGGGGGCTACGAGCAGTACTTC
cdr3_aa: CASSLRTGGYEQYF

d_call: -
cdr3_length: 15
j_call: TRBJ1-1
clone_size: -
v_call: TRBV4-3
cdr3_nt: TGCGCCAGCAGGGCATCCGCTTGGTCGAACACTGAAGCTTTCTTT
cdr3_aa: CASRASAWSNTEAFF

d_call: TRBD2
cdr3_length: 14
j_call: TRBJ2-1
clone_size: -
v_call: TRBV4-1
cdr3_nt: TGCGCCAGCAGCCAAGATTCGACTAGCGATGAGCAGTTCTTC
cdr3_aa: CASSQDSTSDEQFF

d_call: -
cdr3_length: 14
j_call: TRBJ2-7
clone_size: -
v_call: TRBV19
cdr3_nt: TGTGCCAGTAGTATATCCACCGGGCCCTACGAGCAGTACTTC
cdr3_aa: CASSISTGPYEQYF

d_call: -
cdr3_length: 14
j_call: TRBJ2-1
clone_size: -
v_call: TRBV7-2
cdr3_nt: TGTGCCAGCAACCAAAATTCGGGGCCCAATGAGCAGTTCTTC
cdr3_aa: CASNQNSGPNEQFF

d_call: -
cdr3_length: 15
j_call: TRBJ1-1
clone_size: -
v_call: TRBV27
cdr3_nt: TGTGCCAGCAGTTTATTGTCAGGTCGAGGGCCTGAAGCTTTCTTT
cdr3_aa: CASSLLSGRGPEAFF

d_call: -
cdr3_length: 12
j_call: TRBJ2-2
clone_size: -
v_call: TRBV6-5
cdr3_nt: TGTGCCAGCAGTTATTTCCCCGGGGAGCTGTTTTTT
cdr3_aa: CASSYFPGELFF

d_call: TRBD2
cdr3_length: 16
j_call: TRBJ2-1
clone_size: -
v_call: TRBV7-2
cdr3_nt: TGTGCCAGCAGTGTGTTGGGACTAGTTCTTTACAATGAGCAGTTCTTC
cdr3_aa: CASSVLGLVLYNEQFF

d_call: TRBD2
cdr3_length: 17
j_call: TRBJ2-3
clone_size: once
v_call: TRBV7-9
cdr3_nt: TGTGCCAGCAGCCGACTAGGGGGACTAGCTAGCACAGATACGCAGTATTTT
cdr3_aa: CASSRLGGLASTDTQYF

d_call: TRBD2
cdr3_length: 16
j_call: TRBJ2-5
clone_size: once
v_call: TRBV9
cdr3_nt: TGTGCCAGCAGCGTAGAGACTAGCGGGAGAGGGGAGACCCAGTACTTC
cdr3_aa: CASSVETSGRGETQYF

d_call: -
cdr3_length: 16
j_call: TRBJ2-5
clone_size: -
v_call: TRBV5-1
cdr3_nt: TGCGCCAGCAGCTTGGGATACGGGGGAAATCAAGAGACCCAGTACTTC
cdr3_aa: CASSLGYGGNQETQYF

d_call: -
cdr3_length: 13
j_call: TRBJ1-5
clone_size: -
v_call: TRBV15
cdr3_nt: TGTGCCACCAGTGTTGGGGGCGCCCAGCCCCAGCATTTT
cdr3_aa: CATSVGGAQPQHF

d_call: TRBD2
cdr3_length: 16
j_call: TRBJ2-1
clone_size: -
v_call: TRBV19
cdr3_nt: TGTGCCAGTAGCTTACTAGCGGGAGGGTGGTACAATGAGCAGTTCTTC
cdr3_aa: CASSLLAGGWYNEQFF

d_call: -
cdr3_length: 15
j_call: TRBJ1-1
clone_size: -
v_call: TRBV19
cdr3_nt: TGTGCCAGTAGTACAAACAGGCTTGGAAACACTGAAGCTTTCTTT
cdr3_aa: CASSTNRLGNTEAFF

d_call: TRBD1
cdr3_length: 15
j_call: TRBJ2-3
clone_size: -
v_call: TRBV29-1
cdr3_nt: TGCAGCGTTGTACCGCAGGGGGCGAGCACAGATACGCAGTATTTT
cdr3_aa: CSVVPQGASTDTQYF

d_call: -
cdr3_length: 12
j_call: TRBJ2-1
clone_size: once
v_call: TRBV11-3
cdr3_nt: TGTGCCAGCAGCTTTTGGGAGGATGAGCAGTTCTTC
cdr3_aa: CASSFWEDEQFF

d_call: -
cdr3_length: 11
j_call: TRBJ2-7
clone_size: -
v_call: TRBV28
cdr3_nt: TGTGCCAGCAGTTTATGGGGGGAGCAGTACTTC
cdr3_aa: CASSLWGEQYF

d_call: -
cdr3_length: 13
j_call: TRBJ2-7
clone_size: -
v_call: TRBV2
cdr3_nt: TGTGCCAGCGGAGACGGACTGGCCTACGAGCAGTACTTC
cdr3_aa: CASGDGLAYEQYF

d_call: -
cdr3_length: 10
j_call: TRBJ2-5
clone_size: -
v_call: TRBV25-1
cdr3_nt: TGTGCCAGCAGGGAAGAGACCCAGTACTTC
cdr3_aa: CASREETQYF

d_call: TRBD2
cdr3_length: 16
j_call: TRBJ2-1
clone_size: -
v_call: TRBV5-1
cdr3_nt: TGCGCCAGCAGCTTGCTTGTAAGCGGGAGCTTCGATGAGCAGTTCTTC
cdr3_aa: CASSLLVSGSFDEQFF

d_call: -
cdr3_length: 16
j_call: TRBJ2-1
clone_size: -
v_call: TRBV30
cdr3_nt: TGTGCCTGGAGATCTCCTAGCGCGAGCTCCTACAATGAGCAGTTCTTC
cdr3_aa: CAWRSPSASSYNEQFF

d_call: -
cdr3_length: 15
j_call: TRBJ2-6
clone_size: -
v_call: TRBV5-1
cdr3_nt: TGCGCCAGCAGCTCATGGACTACTGGGGCCAACGTCCTGACTTTC
cdr3_aa: CASSSWTTGANVLTF

d_call: -
cdr3_length: 13
j_call: TRBJ2-7
clone_size: -
v_call: TRBV27
cdr3_nt: TGTGCCAGCAGTTTACGGGGGTCCTACGAGCAGTACTTC
cdr3_aa: CASSLRGSYEQYF

d_call: -
cdr3_length: 15
j_call: TRBJ2-7
clone_size: -
v_call: TRBV27
cdr3_nt: TGTGCCAGCAGTTTCGGGGGCCGTTTCTCCTACGAGCAGTACTTC
cdr3_aa: CASSFGGRFSYEQYF

d_call: -
cdr3_length: 14
j_call: TRBJ2-1
clone_size: -
v_call: TRBV27
cdr3_nt: TGTGCCAGCAGTTTACAGGACTCCTACAATGAGCAGTTCTTC
cdr3_aa: CASSLQDSYNEQFF

d_call: -
cdr3_length: 14
j_call: TRBJ2-1
clone_size: -
v_call: TRBV7-3
cdr3_nt: TGTGCCAGCAGCACCCGAAGGGACGGGGGTGAGCAGTTCTTC
cdr3_aa: CASSTRRDGGEQFF

d_call: TRBD2
cdr3_length: 15
j_call: TRBJ2-5
clone_size: -
v_call: TRBV7-7
cdr3_nt: TGTGCTAGCAGCTCTTCTCCGGGGGGGAAAGAGACCCAGTACTTC
cdr3_aa: CASSSSPGGKETQYF

d_call: -
cdr3_length: 11
j_call: TRBJ2-7
clone_size: -
v_call: TRBV4-1
cdr3_nt: TGCGCCAGCAGCCTGGCAGGTGAGCAGTACTTC
cdr3_aa: CASSLAGEQYF

d_call: TRBD2
cdr3_length: 13
j_call: TRBJ2-1
clone_size: -
v_call: TRBV4-3
cdr3_nt: TGCGCCAGCAGCTCTTGGGGGGGCAATGAGCAGTTCTTC
cdr3_aa: CASSSWGGNEQFF

d_call: -
cdr3_length: 16
j_call: TRBJ2-3
clone_size: once
v_call: TRBV5-6
cdr3_nt: TGTGCCAGCAGCTTGGGTAGCGGACCTAGCACAGATACGCAGTATTTT
cdr3_aa: CASSLGSGPSTDTQYF

d_call: TRBD1
cdr3_length: 13
j_call: TRBJ2-5
clone_size: -
v_call: TRBV6-1
cdr3_nt: TGTGCCAGCACTCTGGGACAGGGGGAGACCCAGTACTTC
cdr3_aa: CASTLGQGETQYF

d_call: TRBD2
cdr3_length: 16
j_call: TRBJ2-7
clone_size: -
v_call: TRBV7-9
cdr3_nt: TGTGCCAGCAGCTCACATCGAACTAGCGGGAGGGACGAGCAGTACTTC
cdr3_aa: CASSSHRTSGRDEQYF

d_call: -
cdr3_length: 13
j_call: TRBJ1-2
clone_size: -
v_call: TRBV21-1
cdr3_nt: TGTGCCAGCAGCAATGGACAGGCCTATGGCTACACCTTC
cdr3_aa: CASSNGQAYGYTF

d_call: -
cdr3_length: 16
j_call: TRBJ2-7
clone_size: -
v_call: TRBV7-2
cdr3_nt: TGTGCCAGCAGACCTCCGGGACTCGACCTTGGATCCGAGCAGTACTTC
cdr3_aa: CASRPPGLDLGSEQYF

d_call: -
cdr3_length: 16
j_call: TRBJ1-1
clone_size: -
v_call: TRBV6-5
cdr3_nt: TGTGCCAGCAGTTACTACCTTAGGGGCAGGAACACTGAAGCTTTCTTT
cdr3_aa: CASSYYLRGRNTEAFF

d_call: TRBD1
cdr3_length: 14
j_call: TRBJ2-3
clone_size: -
v_call: TRBV7-2
cdr3_nt: TGTGCCAGCAGCTTTCGGACAGGCCCAGATACGCAGTATTTT
cdr3_aa: CASSFRTGPDTQYF

d_call: TRBD1
cdr3_length: 11
j_call: TRBJ2-7
clone_size: -
v_call: TRBV6-1
cdr3_nt: TGTGCCAGCACTAAAGGGACAGAAGAGTACTTC
cdr3_aa: CASTKGTEEYF

d_call: -
cdr3_length: 13
j_call: TRBJ2-3
clone_size: -
v_call: TRBV12-5
cdr3_nt: TGTGCTAGTGGTTTGGTCGGCGGATGGACGCAGTATTTT
cdr3_aa: CASGLVGGWTQYF

d_call: -
cdr3_length: 14
j_call: TRBJ2-3
clone_size: once
v_call: TRBV27
cdr3_nt: TGTGCCACCACCGCGTCTCGTCCCACAGATACGCAGTATTTT
cdr3_aa: CATTASRPTDTQYF

d_call: TRBD2
cdr3_length: 15
j_call: TRBJ2-7
clone_size: -
v_call: TRBV5-1
cdr3_nt: TGCGCCAGCAGCCCGCGGGGGGAGGCTCCGCTCGAGCAGTACTTC
cdr3_aa: CASSPRGEAPLEQYF

d_call: TRBD2
cdr3_length: 16
j_call: TRBJ2-1
clone_size: -
v_call: TRBV4-1
cdr3_nt: TGCGCCAGCAGCCAGCGACTAGCGGGAGGGAAAAATGAGCAGTTCTTC
cdr3_aa: CASSQRLAGGKNEQFF

d_call: TRBD1
cdr3_length: 13
j_call: TRBJ2-7
clone_size: -
v_call: TRBV19
cdr3_nt: TGTGCCAGTAGTGGGACAGGACTCTACGAGCAGTACTTC
cdr3_aa: CASSGTGLYEQYF

d_call: -
cdr3_length: 12
j_call: TRBJ1-1
clone_size: -
v_call: TRBV29-1
cdr3_nt: TGCAGCGTTGGGAGGTTTGGGACTGAAGCTTTCTTT
cdr3_aa: CSVGRFGTEAFF

d_call: -
cdr3_length: 10
j_call: TRBJ2-1
clone_size: -
v_call: TRBV29-1
cdr3_nt: TGCAGCGGGACGAACAATGAGCAGTTCTTC
cdr3_aa: CSGTNNEQFF

d_call: -
cdr3_length: 14
j_call: TRBJ1-1
clone_size: few
v_call: TRBV5-8
cdr3_nt: TGTGCCAGCAGCTTGGGCAGGGGTCGGACTGAAGCTTTCTTT
cdr3_aa: CASSLGRGRTEAFF

d_call: TRBD2
cdr3_length: 19
j_call: TRBJ2-7
clone_size: -
v_call: TRBV28
cdr3_nt: TGTGCCAGCAGTTTCTCCCCGACTAGCGGAACAGTGGTGTCCTACGAGCAGTACTTC
cdr3_aa: CASSFSPTSGTVVSYEQYF

d_call: -
cdr3_length: 13
j_call: TRBJ2-3
clone_size: few
v_call: TRBV5-4
cdr3_nt: TGTGCCAGCAGCTTGCGAGGGACAGATACGCAGTATTTT
cdr3_aa: CASSLRGTDTQYF